This T cell receptor (beta chain) was documented in a study of human versus mouse CDR3 diversity and MHC coevolution. J was trimmed by 4 bases and V by 4 bases; bases with no gene match: 3. Looked up from germline, CDR1 is GTSNPN and CDR2 is SVGIG (reference sequence). There are 13 residues in the CDR3. Overall study results and limits: iCHAO1 estimated the human TCR beta repertoire at 1.5 million to 2 million clonotypes.

TCRdb keeps only in-frame clones here, not all; method: immunoSEQ multiplex PCR. The sample lists 50,000 to 65,000 clones, 85% to 95% occurring once. On this clone: Its antigen is not known.

The TCR originated in a person aged 55 to 75 in good health. Sample: naive CD4+ T cells from blood. Sample subset: CD45RO-negative CD62L-positive naive CD4 T cells. V usage is TRBV30 and J usage is TRBJ1-4, with 7 bases that match TRBD1. The CDR3 reads CAWTGQLNEKLFF. CDR3 nucleotides: TGTGCCTGGACGGGACAGCTTAATGAAAAACTGTTTTTT.